This TCR beta chain was captured in a study of blood T cell repertoires in COVID-19. Germline loops: CDR1 SEHNR, CDR2 FQNEAQ (reference sequence). The CDR3 is made up of 16 amino acids. Unmatched junction bases numbered 7, after V lost 0 bases and J lost 4 bases. Original processing methods: From reference gene primer amplification, estimates of nucleated cell counts were derived. TCRdb keeps only in-frame clones here, not all; method: immunoSEQ multiplex PCR. V and J calls and clone size are as listed in that table; D and trimming were resolved from the DNA. The table lists around 46,000 clones, about 87% of them singletons, with 2.1% in the top ten. Seattle patients were enrolled while actively infected and followed longitudinally.

The sample consisted of peripheral blood. V and J are TRBV7-9 and TRBJ2-5, with 8 bases identical to TRBD2. The clonotype originates from a woman aged 80 or older with COVID-19, enrolled during active disease. DNA for the CDR3: TGTGCCAGCAGCTTAGCTCCTCGGGGGGGCCGAGAGACCCAGTACTTC. This codes for CASSLAPRGGRETQYF.